The rows below give T cell receptor beta chains drawn from one sample of a study of T cell responses to AZD1222 COVID-19 vaccine. TCRdb's table, derived via immunoSEQ multiplex PCR, lists solely in-frame clones and lacks some. This sample has about 220,000 clones, with approximately 94% found just once. The source was peripheral blood, collected on day 0 of MenACWY control vaccination. All receptors derive from an adult in good health. The CDR3 runs from the conserved cysteine through the conserved F or W. The order of the fields is clone size, D gene, J gene, V gene, CDR3 length, CDR3 protein, CDR3 DNA. The D gene is left open where the match is weak. Some rows mark clone size as missing; the rest say once, few, many or name a class of expanded clone.

>NA|TRBD1|TRBJ1-5|TRBV19|15
CANPDRIRNNQPQHF
TGTGCCAACCCGGACAGGATAAGGAATAATCAGCCCCAGCATTTT
>NA|NA|TRBJ1-6|TRBV4-1|14
CASSQEGAGTPLHF
TGCGCCAGCAGCCAAGAAGGTGCCGGGACACCCCTCCACTTT
>NA|TRBD1|TRBJ2-1|TRBV6-1|16
CASSDLQGAGRSEQFF
TGTGCCAGCAGTGACTTACAGGGGGCTGGGCGGAGTGAGCAGTTCTTC
>NA|NA|TRBJ1-2|TRBV30|14
CAWGRDRANYGYTF
TGTGCCTGGGGCCGGGACCGCGCTAACTATGGCTACACCTTC
>NA|TRBD1|TRBJ1-2|TRBV30|13
CAYPDRGYYGYTF
TGTGCCTACCCGGACAGGGGCTACTATGGCTACACCTTC
>NA|NA|TRBJ1-1|TRBV28|14
CASSLRGVNTEAFF
TGTGCCAGCAGTTTAAGGGGAGTGAACACTGAAGCTTTCTTT
>NA|NA|TRBJ1-1|TRBV19|16
CASSIVHYSRTPEAFF
TGTGCCAGTAGTATAGTACATTACAGTCGGACCCCTGAAGCTTTCTTT
>NA|NA|TRBJ1-6|TRBV7-9|12
CASSLPNSPLHF
TGTGCCAGCAGCTTACCTAATTCACCCCTCCACTTT
>NA|NA|TRBJ1-2|TRBV6-1|15
CASSETRRSNYGYTF
TGTGCCAGCAGTGAAACCCGCCGTTCTAACTATGGCTACACCTTC
>NA|NA|TRBJ1-5|TRBV6-5|15
CASGGGGYSNQPQHF
TGTGCCAGCGGGGGGGGCGGGTATAGCAATCAGCCCCAGCATTTT
>NA|NA|TRBJ2-7|TRBV6-2/TRBV6-3|11
CASSPSGEQYF
TGTGCCAGCAGTCCGAGCGGGGAGCAGTACTTC
>NA|TRBD1|TRBJ2-1|TRBV5-4|14
CASSHRGGKNEQFF
TGTGCCAGCAGCCACAGGGGTGGGAAGAATGAGCAGTTCTTC
>NA|TRBD1|TRBJ2-5|TRBV28|12
CATGTGVETQYF
TGTGCCACCGGGACAGGGGTGGAGACCCAGTACTTC
>few|NA|TRBJ1-5|TRBV4-2|14
CASSQDGSNQPQHF
TGTGCCAGCAGCCAAGATGGTAGCAATCAGCCCCAGCATTTT
>NA|NA|TRBJ2-2|TRBV5-1|15
CASSLEGSYTGELFF
TGCGCCAGCAGCTTGGAGGGGTCCTACACCGGGGAGCTGTTTTTT